This paragraph reports one T cell receptor beta chain. The sample is drawn from a study of technical replicates of blood from a few donors. Profiled with immunoSEQ multiplex PCR; TCRdb holds only in-frame clones, not every one. The sample has tens of thousands of clones, roughly 94% seen once. V lost 5 bases and J 1 base, leaving 8 bases between the germline ends. The germline CDR1 and CDR2 sequences are ENHRY and SYGVKD. This CDR3 region has 13 residues. The clonotype originates from a human donor in good health. Some clones in this sample may be carry-over from other donors' samples. The chain links TRBV10-3 to TRBJ1-1, with a tentative D call TRBD1 (6 bases). Sequencing used PBMCs. DNA for the CDR3: TGTGCCATCAGTAGGGACACGAACACTGAAGCTTTCTTT. Translation gives CAISRDTNTEAFF.